These T cell receptor beta chains were read from a single sample in a study of T cell responses to AZD1222 COVID-19 vaccine. The table came from immunoSEQ multiplex PCR; TCRdb's copy has only in-frame clones and leaves some out. The sample includes some 120,000 clones, 80% to 90% of them seen just once. Sequenced here: peripheral blood, sampled on day 0 of AZD1222 vaccination. Every receptor here comes from an adult in good health. Both conserved end residues are trimmed from each CDR3. The order of the fields is V gene, CDR3 protein.

TRBV5-1,ASSLKENTEAF
TRBV2,ASRSGTAMNTEAF
TRBV19,ASSMEGLRAYGYT
TRBV10-3,AISEPIALGLAGRYEQY
TRBV4-3,ASSQDPSGANYGYT
TRBV5-6,ASSWDTANGYT
TRBV9,ASSVGTTDTQY
TRBV2,ASSERPVSANYGYT
TRBV19,ASSIAGRGSTEAF
TRBV6-5,ASSYGTGNHYGYT
TRBV3-1/TRBV3-2,ASSQIGGEKLF
TRBV18,ASSPGPEPQH
TRBV7-2,ASSHGGHQLSYGYT
TRBV19,ATGDTEAF
TRBV5-1,ASSLTLYNEQF